This TCR beta chain was captured in a study of long-term antiretroviral therapy in people with HIV. Overall study findings and caveats: Collection of the blood took place between about 2004 and 2018. The ART regimens in use then may have been less effective than current ones. At every time point, clones expanded before ART dominated the repertoire.

To note about this clone: Its specificity is unknown.

Researchers report immunoSEQ v3.0 was run at survey level. Measured with immunoSEQ multiplex PCR; TCRdb has only the in-frame clones, and not every one. The sample contains fewer than 20,000 clones, 80% to 90% of which appear only once. Germline V gene sequence: CDR1 SGHRS, CDR2 YFSETQ. The CDR3 spans 14 residues. Unmatched junction bases numbered 4, after V lost 2 bases and J lost 4 bases. Per donor, at least one pre-ART and at least two post-ART PBMC samples were obtained. The TCR was taken from a man in his fifties with HIV. The starting material was unsorted PBMCs, obtained 4.2 years after starting antiretroviral therapy. The J gene is TRBJ1-1, the V gene TRBV5-1; TRBD1 matches at 8 bases. CDR3 region: CASSFGQGGTEAFF. The DNA for the CDR3 is TGCGCCAGCAGCTTCGGACAGGGAGGCACTGAAGCTTTCTTT.